These 19 T cell receptor beta chains originate from one sample sequenced in a study of T cells in Graves' hyperthyroidism and ophthalmopathy. What was amplified from RNA transcripts were TCR beta CDR3 regions. The TCR CDR3 first-round RT-PCR relied on the HTBI primer set. TCRdb re-derived calls from the multiplex PCR reads in MiXCR, one entry per CDR3 protein. The repertoire includes over 200,000 distinct CDR3 sequences, about a sixth of them detected once, and around two fifths sits in the top ten. Sequencing used blood. The receptor set was obtained from a man in his forties or fifties with Graves' hyperthyroidism.

This sequence joins TRBV5-1 and TRBJ2-1; TRBD2 might be the D (5 bases). CDR3 length equals 14 residues. The ends were cut back, 6 bases at V and 9 bases at J, with 19 bases in the middle. Germline lookup yields CDR1 SGHRS and CDR2 YFSETQ. CDR3 bases: TGCGCCAGCAAACTTTTCACTAGTCCCACTGAGCAGTTCTTC. Residues: CASKLFTSPTEQFF.

This clonotype was detected many times. The chain has TRBV6-1 and TRBJ2-1; D not certain. V was pared by 4 bases and J by 4 bases, with 14 bases between. CDR3 size: 15 residues. Germline V gives CDR1 MNHNS, CDR2 SASEGT. For the CDR3, the DNA is TGTGCCAGCAGTGGGCCAGACGAACATTACAATGAGCAGTTCTTC. It translates to CASSGPDEHYNEQFF.

This clonotype has ten or more counts. The gene calls are TRBV24-1 and TRBJ2-1; possibly TRBD1 for D (6 bases). V dropped 0 bases and J dropped 7 bases, with 9 bases sitting between them. The CDR3 extends over 14 amino acids. The germline CDR1 and CDR2 sequences are KGHDR and SFDVKD. The chain's CDR3 is CATSDLTGMNEQFF. Written as DNA, the CDR3 is TGTGCCACCAGTGATTTGACAGGGATGAATGAGCAGTTCTTC.

This clonotype showed up just a few times. This chain connects TRBV7-7 to TRBJ1-6, with no clear D. In germline, CDR1 is SSHAT, CDR2 FNYEAQ (reference sequence). The CDR3 covers 14 residues. The CDR3 nucleotides read TGTGCTACTGGTACAGTTGATGCTAATTCACCCCTCCACTTT. It is translated as CATGTVDANSPLHF.

At least ten counts were recorded for this clonotype. V and J are TRBV6-2 or TRBV6-3 and TRBJ2-5, with 13 bases matching TRBD2. CDR1 and CDR2 from the germline V gene are MNHEY and SVGEGT. V lost 4 bases to trimming and J lost 6 bases; unmatched junction nucleotides: 11. The CDR3 is made up of 17 amino acids. CDR3 sequence (DNA): TGTGCCAGCAGTTCCTGGACTAGCGGGGGTGGGAAGCAGACCCAGTACTTC. As protein: CASSSWTSGGGKQTQYF.

The genes are TRBV7-2 and TRBJ2-3, with D hard to call. Germline lookup yields CDR1 SGHTA and CDR2 FQGNSA. The CDR3 is 17 amino acids. V was trimmed by 1 base and J by 0 bases, leaving 14 bases between them. The CDR3 nucleotides are TGTGCCAGCAGCTTAGAAGCCCCTCTGGGTAGCACAGATACGCAGTATTTT. It is translated as CASSLEAPLGSTDTQYF. Full variable domain (outside the CDR3, taken from reference TRBV7-2 and TRBJ2-3): GAGVSQSPSNKVTEKGKDVELRCDPISGHTALYWYRQSLGQGLEFLIYFQGNSAPDKSGLPSDRFSAERTGGSVSTLTIQRTQQEDSAVYLCASSLEAPLGSTDTQYFGPGTRLTVL.

This clonotype was seen many times. V usage is TRBV6-1 and J usage is TRBJ1-2; no firm D call. With 3 bases removed from V and 1 base from J, the gap between germline ends came to 15 bases. Germline CDR1 MNHNS, CDR2 SASEGT. The CDR3 is made up of 16 amino acids. The CDR3 sequence: CASSEDGRGDNYGYTF. CDR3 bases: TGTGCCAGCAGTGAGGACGGCCGGGGAGATAACTATGGCTACACCTTC.

The J gene is TRBJ1-3, the V gene TRBV29-1; a possible D gene is TRBD1 (5 bases). V gave up 0 bases and J gave up 0 bases, with 15 bases separating them. The CDR3 runs to 17 residues. The V gene's germline CDR1 is SQVTM and CDR2 ANQGSEA. This chain's CDR3 is CSVEDLTGKSSGNTIYF. CDR3 DNA sequence: TGCAGCGTTGAAGATCTTACAGGAAAGAGCTCTGGAAACACCATATATTTT. The entire variable domain, with the rest obtained from reference TRBV29-1 and TRBJ1-3, is as follows: SAVISQKPSRDICQRGTSLTIQCQVDSQVTMMFWYRQQPGQSLTLIATANQGSEATYESGFVIDKFPISRPNLTFSTLTVSNMSPEDSSIYLCSVEDLTGKSSGNTIYFGEGSWLTVV.

This clonotype was detected ten times or more. The chain couples TRBV12-3 or TRBV12-4 to TRBJ1-6, with no clear D. This CDR3 has 13 residues. V gave up 6 bases and J gave up 10 bases, with 13 bases separating them. The CDR3 spells CASSRGGNSPLHF. The CDR3 bases are TGTGCCAGCAGCCGCGGCGGCAACTCACCCCTCCACTTT.

The chain is built from TRBV7-9 and TRBJ1-1; no firm D call. CDR3 length: 15 residues. V lost 1 base and J 4 bases, leaving 13 bases between the germline ends. Germline CDR1 is SEHNR and CDR2 is FQNEAQ (reference sequence). CDR3 loop: CASSLGSVGTTEAFF. As DNA, the CDR3 is TGTGCCAGCAGCTTAGGATCAGTGGGTACCACTGAAGCTTTCTTT.

This clonotype was detected ten times or more. The rearrangement uses TRBV3-1 and TRBJ2-3, with 12 nucleotides matching TRBD2. Germline V gene lookup returns CDR1 LGHDT and CDR2 YNNKEL (reference sequence). The J segment lost 0 bases and the V segment lost 8 bases, leaving 3 bases of the junction unmatched. This CDR3 contains 15 residues. The CDR3 sequence is CASGLAGGSTDTQYF. The CDR3 DNA reads TGTGCCAGCGGTCTAGCGGGAGGGAGCACAGATACGCAGTATTTT.

This clonotype was counted many times. The chain carries TRBV28 and TRBJ2-2, with D possibly matching TRBD1 (5 bases). Deletions cut 6 bases from V and 3 bases from J, with 17 bases between. Germline V gene sequence: CDR1 MDHEN, CDR2 SYDVKM. This CDR3 has 16 residues. DNA of the CDR3: TGTGCCAGCAGCCCCCTCAACGCAGGGTACACCGGGGAGCTGTTTTTT. It is translated as CASSPLNAGYTGELFF.

Ten or more counts support this clonotype. The chain combines TRBV20-1 with TRBJ1-3, with a tentative D call TRBD1 (5 bases). This CDR3 contains 15 residues. The germline V gene has CDR1 DFQATT and CDR2 SNEGSKA (reference sequence). The V end was cut by 0 bases, the J end by 3 bases, with 12 bases between. The CDR3 loop reads CSARDGGAGGNTIYF. In DNA, the CDR3 is TGCAGTGCTAGAGATGGGGGAGCCGGTGGAAACACCATATATTTT.

A word on this clonotype: A read error may be the cause here, since a much bigger clone is one base away. The chain has TRBV9 and TRBJ1-5; D call uncertain. The CDR3 extends over 14 amino acids. The germline V gene encodes CDR1 SGDLS and CDR2 YYNGEE. CDR3 loop: CASSPREGSQLQHF. CDR3 nucleotides: TGTGCCAGCAGCCCCCGGGAGGGAAGTCAGCTCCAGCATTTT.

This clonotype was recorded many times. The chain employs TRBV5-1 and TRBJ2-1; possibly TRBD1 or TRBD2 for D (6 bases each). The V gene's germline CDR1 is SGHRS and CDR2 YFSETQ. The V end lost 4 bases, the J end lost 3 bases, and 14 bases lay between the germline ends. The CDR3 is 15 residues long. The CDR3 loop is CASSPGDIDYNEQFF. The CDR3 bases are TGCGCCAGCAGCCCGGGGGACATCGACTACAATGAGCAGTTCTTC.

J is TRBJ2-5 and V is TRBV4-3, with D maybe TRBD1 (6 bases). Germline-derived CDR1 and CDR2 are LGHNA and YSLEER. This CDR3 region has 19 residues. Trimming took off 5 bases at V and 3 bases at J, with 28 bases between the two ends. CDR3 region: CASSKRGFSGGQIEETQYF. DNA for the CDR3: TGCGCCAGCAGCAAAAGGGGGTTTTCGGGCGGGCAAATCGAAGAGACCCAGTACTTC.

This chain links TRBV29-1 with TRBJ2-1; 9 bases match TRBD1. CDR1 is SQVTM and CDR2 is ANQGSEA in the germline V gene. The CDR3 loop spans 12 amino acids. Here the CDR3 DNA reads TGCAGTGGGACAGGGTCCTACAATGAGCAGTTCTTC. It codes for CSGTGSYNEQFF.

This clonotype was seen a handful of times. The chain recombines TRBV9 with TRBJ2-2, with 9 nucleotides matching TRBD2. With 4 bases clipped from V and 7 bases from J, the junction kept 11 bases outside the gene matches. The CDR3 loop spans 16 amino acids. Germline loops: CDR1 SGDLS, CDR2 YYNGEE. For the CDR3, the DNA is TGTGCCAGCAGCCCCCGAGTAGCGGGGGCGATCGGGGAGCTGTTTTTT. Protein: CASSPRVAGAIGELFF.

This clonotype was seen at least ten times. The V call is TRBV5-1, the J call TRBJ2-7; 9 nucleotides line up with TRBD1. V dropped 4 bases and J dropped 5; count of bases not matched to a gene: 4. Germline CDR1 SGHRS, CDR2 YFSETQ. CDR3 size: 13 residues. CDR3 sequence: CASSTRTGDEQYF. CDR3 DNA sequence: TGCGCCAGCAGCACTAGGACAGGGGACGAGCAGTACTTC.